This TCR beta chain came from a study of blood T cell repertoires in COVID-19. The CDR3 runs 16 residues. V gave up 3 bases and J gave up 7 bases, with 21 bases separating them. Germline-derived CDR1 and CDR2 are KGHSH and LQKENI. Authors' methods: Amplification of reference gene primers was used by the study to estimate nucleated cell counts. Sequenced by immunoSEQ multiplex PCR; TCRdb stores in-frame clones only, minus some. V and J calls and clone size are those listed in that table; D and trimming were worked out from the DNA. Among more than 300,000 clones listed, roughly 82% were seen once. V and J are TRBV18 and TRBJ1-2, with D maybe TRBD1 (5 bases). Sequenced input: peripheral blood. This sequence originates from a woman aged 45-60 years with acute or convalescent COVID-19. The CDR3 DNA is TGTGCCAGCTCACCGACGAATCAGGGATTGACGGCTGGCTACACCTTC. Translated: CASSPTNQGLTAGYTF. Together with reference TRBV18 and TRBJ1-2, the CDR3 gives the full variable domain: NAGVMQNPRHLVRRRGQEARLRCSPMKGHSHVYWYRQLPEEGLKFMVYLQKENIIDESGMPKERFSAEFPKEGPSILRIQQVVRGDSAAYFCASSPTNQGLTAGYTFGSGTRLTVV.